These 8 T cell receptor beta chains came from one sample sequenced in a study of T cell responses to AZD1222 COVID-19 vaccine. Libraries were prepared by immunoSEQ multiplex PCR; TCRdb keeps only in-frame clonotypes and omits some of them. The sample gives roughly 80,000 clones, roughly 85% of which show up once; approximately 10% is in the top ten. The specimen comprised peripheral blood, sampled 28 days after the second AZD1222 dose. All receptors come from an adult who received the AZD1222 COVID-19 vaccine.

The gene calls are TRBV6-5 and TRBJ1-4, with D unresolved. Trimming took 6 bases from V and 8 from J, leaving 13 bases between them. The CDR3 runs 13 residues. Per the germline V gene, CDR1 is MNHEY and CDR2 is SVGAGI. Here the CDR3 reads CASRREVDEKLFF. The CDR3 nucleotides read TGTGCCAGCAGGCGGGAAGTAGACGAAAAACTGTTTTTT.

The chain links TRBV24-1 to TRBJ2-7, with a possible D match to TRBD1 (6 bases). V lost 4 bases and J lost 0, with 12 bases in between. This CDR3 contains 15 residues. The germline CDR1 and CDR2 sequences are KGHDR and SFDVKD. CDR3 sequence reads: CATSEGQPPSYEQYF. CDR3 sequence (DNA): TGTGCCACCAGTGAAGGACAGCCCCCCTCCTACGAGCAGTACTTC.

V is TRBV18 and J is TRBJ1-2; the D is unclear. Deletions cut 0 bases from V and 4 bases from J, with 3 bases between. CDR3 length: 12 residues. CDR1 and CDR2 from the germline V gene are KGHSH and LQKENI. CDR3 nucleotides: TGTGCCAGCTCACCACCTACCTATGGCTACACCTTC. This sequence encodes CASSPPTYGYTF.

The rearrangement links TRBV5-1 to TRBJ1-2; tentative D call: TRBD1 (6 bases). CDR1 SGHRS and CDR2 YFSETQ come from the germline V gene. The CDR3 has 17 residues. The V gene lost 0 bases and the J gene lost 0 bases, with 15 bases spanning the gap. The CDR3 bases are TGCGCCAGCAGCTTGGGGGCCCCAGGGGTTGCTAACTATGGCTACACCTTC. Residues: CASSLGAPGVANYGYTF. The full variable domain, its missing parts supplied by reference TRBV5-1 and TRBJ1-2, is KAGVTQTPRYLIKTRGQQVTLSCSPISGHRSVSWYQQTPGQGLQFLFEYFSETQRNKGNFPGRFSGRQFSNSRSEMNVSTLELGDSALYLCASSLGAPGVANYGYTFGSGTRLTVV.

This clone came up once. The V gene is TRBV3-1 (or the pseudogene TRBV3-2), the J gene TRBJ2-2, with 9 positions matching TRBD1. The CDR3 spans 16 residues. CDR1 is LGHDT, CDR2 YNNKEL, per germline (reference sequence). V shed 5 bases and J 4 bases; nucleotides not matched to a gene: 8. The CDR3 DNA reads TGTGCCAGCAGCGAGCGAACGACAGGGGGCACCGGGGAGCTGTTTTTT. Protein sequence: CASSERTTGGTGELFF.

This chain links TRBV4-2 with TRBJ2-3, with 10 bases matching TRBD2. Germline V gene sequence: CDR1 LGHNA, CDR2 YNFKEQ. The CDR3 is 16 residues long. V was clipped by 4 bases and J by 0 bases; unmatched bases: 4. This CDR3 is CASSPRTSGSTDTQYF. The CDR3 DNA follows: TGTGCCAGCAGCCCCCGGACTAGCGGCAGCACAGATACGCAGTATTTT.

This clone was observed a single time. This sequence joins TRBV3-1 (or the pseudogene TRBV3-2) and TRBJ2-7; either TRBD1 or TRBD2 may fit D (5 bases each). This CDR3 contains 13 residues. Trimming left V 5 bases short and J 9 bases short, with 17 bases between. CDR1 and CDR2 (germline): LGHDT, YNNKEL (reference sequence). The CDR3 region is CASSVYRDGGQYF. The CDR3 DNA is TGTGCCAGCAGCGTTTACCGGGACGGAGGGCAGTACTTC.

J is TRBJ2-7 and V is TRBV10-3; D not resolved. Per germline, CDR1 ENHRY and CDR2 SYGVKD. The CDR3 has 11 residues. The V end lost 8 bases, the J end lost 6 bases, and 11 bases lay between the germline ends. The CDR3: CAIAGEREQYF. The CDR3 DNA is TGTGCCATCGCTGGGGAACGCGAGCAGTACTTC.